The 24 T cell receptor beta chains given below trace back to one sample, sequenced in a study of CD8 T cells in ankylosing spondylitis listed by TCRdb under 2017. Receptor amplification or capture employed 5' RACE. The sample was run on an Illumina HiSeq 2500. TCRdb took the public reads, trimmed them with fastp at Q25, ran MiXCR for clone calling and kept in-frame beta chains. One record per CDR3 amino acid sequence lists the most common genes and DNA. This sample gives roughly 260,000 distinct CDR3 sequences in total; over 15% of them show up just once. The ten largest clones capture around 8% of the sample. Sequenced input: blood, either unsorted or a sorted T cell fraction (not recorded which). All receptors derive from a male donor with ankylosing spondylitis or in good health (not recorded which).

This clonotype was detected a few times. V gene TRBV20-1 combines with J gene TRBJ1-1, with D uncertain. V was shortened by 0 bases and J by 2 bases, with 10 bases between the two germline ends. CDR3 length: 14 residues. The germline V gene encodes CDR1 DFQATT and CDR2 SNEGSKA (reference sequence). The CDR3 region has the DNA TGCAGTGCTAGAGAAGGGAGCGGTAACACTGAAGCTTTCTTT. Its protein is CSAREGSGNTEAFF.

The table lists this clonotype with a few counts. This sequence joins TRBV14 and TRBJ1-4; 10 nucleotides match TRBD1. Germline CDR1 reads SGHDN; CDR2 reads FVKESK. The CDR3 spans 14 residues. The trim removed 6 bases at V and 10 bases at J, leaving 8 bases unmatched. This chain's CDR3 is CASSRDRGLGKLFF. CDR3 sequence (DNA): TGTGCCAGCAGTCGGGACAGGGGCTTGGGAAAACTGTTTTTT. Full variable domain (outside the CDR3, taken from reference TRBV14 and TRBJ1-4): EAGVTQFPSHSVIEKGQTVTLRCDPISGHDNLYWYRRVMGKEIKFLLHFVKESKQDESGMPNNRFLAERTGGTYSTLKVQPAELEDSGVYFCASSRDRGLGKLFFGSGTQLSVL.

The chain has TRBV7-2 and TRBJ1-5, with D hard to call. The CDR3 loop spans 16 amino acids. Germline-derived CDR1 and CDR2 are SGHTA and FQGNSA. Trimming cost V 1 base and J 0 bases, with 10 bases left between them. The CDR3 coding sequence is TGTGCCAGCAGCTTAGTGCCGGGCGCTAGCAATCAGCCCCAGCATTTT. It codes for CASSLVPGASNQPQHF.

The rearrangement links TRBV5-1 to TRBJ2-2, with D perhaps matching TRBD2 (5 bases). V dropped 5 bases and J dropped 0 bases, with 14 bases sitting between them. This CDR3 has 16 amino acids. From germline, CDR1 is SGHRS and CDR2 YFSETQ. As DNA, the CDR3 is TGCGCCAGCAGTTCCGGGGTAATCGCGAACACCGGGGAGCTGTTTTTT. This encodes CASSSGVIANTGELFF.

This chain links TRBV12-3 or TRBV12-4 with TRBJ1-2; D unclear. CDR3 length equals 11 residues. The ends were cut back, 4 bases at V and 6 bases at J, with 6 bases in the middle. This CDR3 reads CASSWYNGYTF. CDR3 sequence (DNA): TGTGCCAGCAGTTGGTATAATGGCTACACCTTC.

The rearrangement uses TRBV12-3 or TRBV12-4 and TRBJ2-2, with D possibly matching TRBD2 (5 bases). CDR3 length: 16 residues. Trimming took off 5 bases at V and 2 bases at J, with 15 bases between the two ends. DNA of the CDR3: TGTGCCAGCAGTCTTGGACTCTTGATTAACACCGGGGAGCTGTTTTTT. Its translation is CASSLGLLINTGELFF.

A few counts support this clonotype. This chain uses TRBV20-1 with TRBJ2-1, with D possibly matching TRBD2 (6 bases). The CDR3 is made up of 12 amino acids. Germline CDR1 DFQATT, CDR2 SNEGSKA (reference sequence). Here the CDR3 reads CMAGSTYNEQFF. Here the CDR3 DNA reads TGCATGGCGGGATCAACCTACAATGAGCAGTTCTTC.

This clonotype was detected only once. This chain links TRBV25-1 with TRBJ2-1, with D perhaps matching TRBD1 (6 bases). This CDR3 has 16 residues. CDR1 is MGHDK, CDR2 SYGVNS, per germline. Trimming stripped 8 bases from V and 6 bases from J, with 23 bases between. CDR3 protein: CASSTGVGRGLNEQFF. The CDR3 DNA is TGTGCCAGCTCCACCGGGGTTGGCAGGGGTCTCAATGAGCAGTTCTTC.

This clonotype was seen repeatedly, ten times or more. V gene TRBV19 combines with J gene TRBJ1-1; unclear D gene. The germline V and J ends were trimmed by 6 bases and 1 base, with 3 bases remaining between them. Germline lookup yields CDR1 LNHDA and CDR2 SQIVND (reference sequence). This CDR3 has 11 amino acids. The CDR3, as DNA: TGTGCCAGTAGACAGAACACTGAAGCTTTCTTT. As protein: CASRQNTEAFF.

At least ten counts were recorded for this clonotype. V and J are TRBV5-1 and TRBJ1-5; TRBD1 matches at 7 bases. From germline, CDR1 is SGHRS and CDR2 YFSETQ. V lost 5 bases and J lost 5; bases outside the gene matches: 10. CDR3 length: 15 residues. As DNA, the CDR3 is TGCGCCAGCAGTCTCGGGACAGAAGCGCATCAGCCCCAGCATTTT. Amino acids: CASSLGTEAHQPQHF.

This clonotype has only a few counts. The rearrangement uses TRBV6-1 and TRBJ1-2, with 7 nucleotides matching TRBD1. The germline gives CDR1 MNHNS, CDR2 SASEGT. V lost 5 bases and J lost 9; bases outside the gene matches: 12. CDR3 length: 14 residues. This CDR3 is CASSQGDRGGSYTF. The CDR3 DNA follows: TGTGCCAGCAGTCAGGGGGACCGAGGAGGTAGCTACACCTTC.

The rearrangement links TRBV28 to TRBJ2-7, with TRBD2 identical over 8 bases. With V trimmed by 7 bases and J by 2 bases, 4 bases remained unmatched. This CDR3 has 13 residues. The germline V gene encodes CDR1 MDHEN and CDR2 SYDVKM. Here the CDR3 DNA reads TGTGCCAGCACAACTAGCGGAACCTACGAGCAGTACGTC. It yields the protein CASTTSGTYEQYV.

This clonotype was found a few times. The rearrangement joins TRBV12-3 or TRBV12-4 to TRBJ2-1; 10 nucleotides align to TRBD2. With V trimmed by 6 bases and J by 6 bases, 5 bases remained unmatched. This CDR3 is 14 amino acids long. CDR3: CASRQRGGSNEQFF. The CDR3 nucleotides are TGTGCCAGCAGGCAGCGGGGGGGTTCCAATGAGCAGTTCTTC.

The table lists this clonotype with a few counts. V is TRBV4-1 and J is TRBJ1-4; D might be TRBD1 (6 bases). V lost 2 bases to trimming and J lost 8 bases, with 12 bases between them. Germline-derived CDR1 and CDR2 are MGHRA and YSYEKL. The CDR3 covers 14 residues. Here the CDR3 reads CASSQPGQWEKLFF. The CDR3 coding sequence is TGCGCCAGCAGCCAACCGGGACAATGGGAAAAACTGTTTTTT.

This clonotype has only a few counts. The chain employs TRBV6-1 and TRBJ1-1; TRBD1 aligns across 7 bases. After removal of 7 bases from V and 7 bases from J, the junction contained 12 bases not matched to a gene. The CDR3 runs to 14 residues. Per germline, CDR1 MNHNS and CDR2 SASEGT. Here the CDR3 DNA reads TGTGCCAGCACCTTCGGGCAGGGGGTCGGTGAAGCTTTCTTT. It codes for CASTFGQGVGEAFF.

The chain joins TRBV4-1 to TRBJ1-2, with 11 bases that match TRBD1. The CDR3 runs to 15 residues. The V gene's germline CDR1 is MGHRA and CDR2 YSYEKL. Unmatched junction bases numbered 1, after V lost 1 base and J lost 3 bases. CDR3 region: CASSQGGQGDYGYTF. The CDR3 DNA reads TGCGCCAGCAGCCAAGGGGGACAGGGGGACTATGGCTACACCTTC.

The chain couples TRBV11-2 to TRBJ2-3; D may be TRBD1 (6 bases). Trimming removed 3 bases at V and 6 bases at J, with 10 bases between. The CDR3 consists of 13 residues. CDR1 is SGHAT and CDR2 is FQNNGV in the germline V gene. The CDR3 DNA follows: TGTGCCAGCAGCTTGGGGGCGAAGGATACGCAGTATTTT. Residues: CASSLGAKDTQYF.

The genes are TRBV24-1 and TRBJ2-2; 9 nucleotides align to TRBD2. Germline values: CDR1 KGHDR, CDR2 SFDVKD. This CDR3 has 16 amino acids. J lost 3 bases, V lost 5 bases, and 6 bases had no gene match. CDR3 DNA sequence: TGTGCCACCAGTGGTGCGGGAGGGCTCGACACCGGGGAGCTGTTTTTT. Its protein product is CATSGAGGLDTGELFF.

The chain links TRBV12-3 or TRBV12-4 to TRBJ2-5, with TRBD1 as a possible D gene (6 bases). Deletions cut 4 bases from V and 4 bases from J, with 22 bases between. The CDR3 runs to 17 residues. In nucleotides, the CDR3 is TGTGCCAGCAGTTCTCCATCATCCGGCTTCAGGGGAGAGACCCAGTACTTC. This gives the protein CASSSPSSGFRGETQYF.

This clonotype has just a few counts. The rearrangement links TRBV11-1 to TRBJ2-1; D possibly uses TRBD1 or TRBD2 (5 bases each). Trimming cost V 5 bases and J 8 bases, with 16 bases left between them. CDR3 length: 14 residues. CDR1 and CDR2 from the germline V gene are SGHAT and FQDESV (reference sequence). This CDR3 reads CASSTGPKDDEQFF. CDR3 DNA: TGTGCCAGCAGCACGGGGCCGAAGGATGATGAGCAGTTCTTC.

The table lists this clonotype with many counts. The chain is built from TRBV4-1 and TRBJ2-3; D might be TRBD2 (6 bases). The V gene's germline CDR1 is MGHRA and CDR2 YSYEKL. This CDR3 is built from 16 residues. V gave up 0 bases and J gave up 2 bases, with 12 bases separating them. The CDR3 DNA reads TGCGCCAGCAGCCAAGACACGGGGAGGTCCACAGATACGCAGTATTTT. Translating gives CASSQDTGRSTDTQYF.

There are a few counts of this clonotype. The J gene is TRBJ2-1, the V gene TRBV25-1; D gene uncertain. Per germline, CDR1 MGHDK and CDR2 SYGVNS. Trimming stripped 3 bases from V and 7 bases from J, with 19 bases between. The length of the CDR3 is 16 residues. For the CDR3, the DNA is TGTGCCAGCAGTGACCAAAAGGGTTTCCCCCAGAATGAGCAGTTCTTC. It codes for CASSDQKGFPQNEQFF.

This clonotype was seen a handful of times. The V and J genes are TRBV25-1 and TRBJ2-4; 15 nucleotides agree with TRBD2. V shed 2 bases, J shed 2 bases, and the junction held 1 base outside the gene matches. The CDR3 sequence is 17 residues long. Germline V CDR1 and CDR2: MGHDK, SYGVNS. The CDR3 spells CASSEGLAGGSKNIQYF. CDR3 DNA: TGTGCCAGCAGTGAAGGACTAGCGGGAGGGTCCAAAAACATTCAGTACTTC.

V and J are TRBV5-1 and TRBJ2-5, with 7 bases that match TRBD1. Germline V gene lookup returns CDR1 SGHRS and CDR2 YFSETQ. V trimming: 1 base; J trimming: 5 bases; junction bases outside the gene matches: 5. The CDR3 runs to 14 residues. The CDR3 here is CASSLTDRTETQYF. The CDR3 DNA reads TGCGCCAGCAGCTTGACGGACAGGACGGAGACCCAGTACTTC. The full variable domain, with the rest looked up from reference TRBV5-1 and TRBJ2-5, is KAGVTQTPRYLIKTRGQQVTLSCSPISGHRSVSWYQQTPGQGLQFLFEYFSETQRNKGNFPGRFSGRQFSNSRSEMNVSTLELGDSALYLCASSLTDRTETQYFGPGTRLLVL.